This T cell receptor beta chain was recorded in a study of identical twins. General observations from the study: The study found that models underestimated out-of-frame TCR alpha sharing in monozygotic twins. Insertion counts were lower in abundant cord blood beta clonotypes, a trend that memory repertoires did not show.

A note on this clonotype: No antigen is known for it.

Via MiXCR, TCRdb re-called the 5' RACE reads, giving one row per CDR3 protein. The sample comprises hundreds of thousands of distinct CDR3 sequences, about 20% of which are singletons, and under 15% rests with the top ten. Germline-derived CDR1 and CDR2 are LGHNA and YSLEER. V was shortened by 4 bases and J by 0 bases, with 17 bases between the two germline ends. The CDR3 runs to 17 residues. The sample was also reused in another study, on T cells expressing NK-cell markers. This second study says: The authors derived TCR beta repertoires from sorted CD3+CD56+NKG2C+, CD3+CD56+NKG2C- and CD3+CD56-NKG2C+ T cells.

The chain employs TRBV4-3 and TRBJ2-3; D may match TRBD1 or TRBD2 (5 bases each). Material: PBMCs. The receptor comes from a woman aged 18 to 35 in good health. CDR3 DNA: TGCGCCAGCAGCCCCTGGTGGGACCTCACTAGCACAGATACGCAGTATTTT. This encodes CASSPWWDLTSTDTQYF.